This TCR beta chain comes out of a study of cytomegalovirus exposure and HLA in healthy donors. With 4 bases clipped from V and 5 bases from J, the junction kept 11 bases outside the gene matches. CDR1 is SGHRS, CDR2 YFSETQ, per germline. The CDR3 totals 16 residues. It was with 60 Vbeta and 13 Jbeta primers that the PCR ran. The assay was immunoSEQ multiplex PCR, and TCRdb's table has in-frame clones only and misses some. The repertoire consists of 250,000 to 300,000 clones, with nearly 95% occurring once and the leading ten covering about 1.8%. The specimen was PBMCs. The chain uses TRBV5-1 and TRBJ2-5; TRBD2 agrees at 10 bases. This TCR was recovered from a girl aged 2-15 years in good health and CMV-seronegative. The CDR3 coding sequence is TGCGCCAGCAGCCCCGGACTAGCGGCCCCAGGGGAGACCCAGTACTTC. This sequence encodes CASSPGLAAPGETQYF.